Presented here are 19 T cell receptor beta chains from one specimen sequenced in a study of T cells in Graves' hyperthyroidism and ophthalmopathy. It was RNA transcripts that yielded the amplified TCR beta CDR3 regions. HTBI primers drove first-round RT-PCR of the TCR CDR3. TCRdb called the multiplex PCR reads again in MiXCR, with one record for every CDR3 protein. This sample has about 610,000 distinct CDR3 sequences, with 14% to 15% found just once. Sequencing was performed on blood. These receptors all stem from a woman aged 40 to 49 with Graves' ophthalmopathy.

The chain uses TRBV15 and TRBJ2-6; D gene unclear. The length of the CDR3 is 14 residues. Trimming removed 0 bases from V and 4 bases from J, with 4 bases in between. CDR1 LNHNV and CDR2 YYDKDF come from the germline V gene (reference sequence). CDR3 bases: TGTGCCACCAGCAGAGATTTGGGGGCCAACGTCCTGACTTTC. As protein: CATSRDLGANVLTF.

This clonotype has a count of ten or more. The CDR3 bases are TGTGCCAGTAGTAACGAGCTTGGGATGACTGAAGCTTTCTTT. This codes for CASSNELGMTEAFF. The chain uses TRBV19 and TRBJ1-1; D is ambiguous. This CDR3 has 14 residues. Deletions cut 4 bases from V and 5 bases from J, with 14 bases between. Germline V gene sequence: CDR1 LNHDA, CDR2 SQIVND (reference sequence).

This clonotype was seen ten or more times. V usage is TRBV6-2 or TRBV6-3 and J usage is TRBJ1-5, with no clear D. The CDR3 is made up of 14 amino acids. The ends were cut back, 5 bases at V and 3 bases at J, with 11 bases in the middle. Germline CDR1 is MNHEY and CDR2 is SVGEGT. CDR3 in DNA: TGTGCCAGCAGTCCAGGACGGGACAATCAGCCCCAGCATTTT. Amino acids: CASSPGRDNQPQHF.

This chain connects TRBV7-3 to TRBJ2-2; D call uncertain. Trimming pared 1 base from V and 8 bases from J, leaving 8 bases between. The V gene's germline CDR1 is SGHTA and CDR2 FQGTGA. The CDR3 has 13 residues. The CDR3 reads CASSLILGGELFF. The DNA for the CDR3 is TGTGCCAGCAGCTTAATACTCGGTGGGGAGCTGTTTTTT. The whole variable domain, remainder taken from reference TRBV7-3 and TRBJ2-2, is GAGVSQTPSNKVTEKGKYVELRCDPISGHTALYWYRQSLGQGPEFLIYFQGTGAADDSGLPNDRFFAVRPEGSVSTLKIQRTERGDSAVYLCASSLILGGELFFGEGSRLTVL.

This clonotype was counted many times. The rearrangement uses TRBV6-5 and TRBJ2-2; D unresolved. CDR3 length: 11 amino acids. Germline loops: CDR1 MNHEY, CDR2 SVGAGI. The germline V and J ends were trimmed by 8 bases and 3 bases, with 4 bases remaining between them. The CDR3 nucleotides are TGTGCCAGCCTGGACACCGGGGAGCTGTTTTTT. This gives the protein CASLDTGELFF.

There are a few counts of this clonotype. The J gene is TRBJ2-7, the V gene TRBV27; a weak D match, TRBD1 (6 bases). Germline V lookup: CDR1 MNHEY, CDR2 SMNVEV (reference sequence). V lost 5 bases to trimming and J lost 2 bases, with 13 bases between them. CDR3 size: 14 residues. The CDR3 loop is CASSTDRITYEQYF. DNA for the CDR3: TGTGCCAGCAGTACGGACAGAATTACCTACGAGCAGTACTTC.

The genes are TRBV7-2 and TRBJ2-5; 7 bases align to TRBD2. Germline loops: CDR1 SGHTA, CDR2 FQGNSA. Losses at the gene ends were 4 bases for V and 4 bases for J; bases not matched to a gene: 9. CDR3 length equals 15 residues. CDR3 DNA: TGTGCCAGCAGCTATCCCGGGAGGAAGGGAGAGACCCAGTACTTC. Protein: CASSYPGRKGETQYF.

Many counts were recorded for this clonotype. J is TRBJ2-2 and V is TRBV7-3; 8 bases are shared with TRBD1. Germline values: CDR1 SGHTA, CDR2 FQGTGA. The J segment lost 5 bases and the V segment lost 1 base, leaving 3 bases of the junction unmatched. The CDR3 spans 15 residues. The CDR3 nucleotides are TGTGCCAGCAGCTTAAGTACAGGGGGTACCGGGGAGCTGTTTTTT. As protein: CASSLSTGGTGELFF. The full variable domain, its missing parts supplied by reference TRBV7-3 and TRBJ2-2, is GAGVSQTPSNKVTEKGKYVELRCDPISGHTALYWYRQSLGQGPEFLIYFQGTGAADDSGLPNDRFFAVRPEGSVSTLKIQRTERGDSAVYLCASSLSTGGTGELFFGEGSRLTVL.

This clonotype came up a few times. The chain employs TRBV6-5 and TRBJ1-1, with D perhaps matching TRBD1 (5 bases). CDR1 and CDR2 (germline): MNHEY, SVGAGI. V lost 4 bases and J 11 bases, leaving 14 bases between the germline ends. The CDR3 is 12 residues long. Here the CDR3 DNA reads TGTGCCAGCAGTTTTGGGGGTGCGAGGGCTTTCTTT. Translated, it gives CASSFGGARAFF.

This clonotype was observed many times. The rearrangement uses TRBV12-3 or TRBV12-4 and TRBJ1-1; a weak D match, TRBD1 (5 bases). The CDR3 length is 12 residues. Trimming pared 8 bases from V and 7 bases from J, leaving 14 bases between. The CDR3, as DNA: TGTGCCAGCGGGACCCTAAATCTTGAAGCTTTCTTT. Protein product: CASGTLNLEAFF.

This clonotype was picked up many times. The rearrangement uses TRBV19 and TRBJ2-2; the match to TRBD1 covers 7 bases. The CDR3 spans 14 residues. Germline V gene sequence: CDR1 LNHDA, CDR2 SQIVND (reference sequence). The V segment lost 7 bases and the J segment 2 bases; nucleotides outside the gene matches: 4. In nucleotides, the CDR3 is TGTGCCAGTAAGACAGGGTTAAACACCGGGGAGCTGTTTTTT. Residues: CASKTGLNTGELFF.

There are many counts of this clonotype. The CDR3 is CASSAPSRGSRAEAFF. In DNA, the CDR3 is TGTGCCAGCAGCGCCCCATCAAGGGGATCAAGGGCTGAAGCTTTCTTT. The chain combines TRBV11-1 with TRBJ1-1; D perhaps matches TRBD1 (5 bases). The CDR3 runs to 16 residues. CDR1 SGHAT and CDR2 FQDESV come from the germline V gene (reference sequence). V lost 5 bases to trimming and J lost 6 bases, with 22 bases between them.

This clonotype was recorded many times. This sequence joins TRBV19 and TRBJ1-1; D is undetermined. Looked up from germline, CDR1 is LNHDA and CDR2 is SQIVND (reference sequence). CDR3 length: 13 residues. The ends were cut back, 3 bases at V and 3 bases at J, with 8 bases in the middle. Here the CDR3 reads CASSILEDTEAFF. The CDR3 region has the DNA TGTGCCAGTAGTATCCTTGAAGACACTGAAGCTTTCTTT.

This chain's CDR3 is CASSQMGLAENIQYF. The CDR3, as DNA: TGTGCCAGCAGCCAAATGGGACTAGCGGAAAACATTCAGTACTTC. The chain joins TRBV3-1 to TRBJ2-4; 11 nucleotides match TRBD2. Germline V lookup: CDR1 LGHDT, CDR2 YNNKEL (reference sequence). The length of the CDR3 is 15 residues. Germline trimming cut 2 bases from V and 5 bases from J; bases unmatched to any gene: 2.

V is TRBV6-1 and J is TRBJ2-2; 7 bases match TRBD1. Trimming cost V 7 bases and J 4 bases; bases outside gene matches: 12. Germline loops: CDR1 MNHNS, CDR2 SASEGT. The CDR3 is 16 residues long. The CDR3 loop is CASTEGWTGPTGELFF. In DNA, the CDR3 is TGTGCCAGCACCGAAGGGTGGACAGGTCCCACCGGGGAGCTGTTTTTT.

This clonotype was seen ten or more times. CDR3 bases: TGTGCCAGCGTGCCCCGAAGGGCGGATTACGAGCAGTACTTC. Its translation: CASVPRRADYEQYF. This sequence joins TRBV2 and TRBJ2-7; D is unresolved. This CDR3 is 14 amino acids long. The germline V gene has CDR1 SNHLY and CDR2 FYNNEI. Trimming stripped 8 bases from V and 4 bases from J, with 18 bases between.

This clonotype was recorded at least ten times. The chain is built from TRBV6-5 and TRBJ2-5, with 9 bases fitting TRBD2. The CDR3 covers 13 residues. The V gene end was trimmed by 7 bases and the J gene end by 3 bases; junction bases not matched to a gene: 3. Germline V gene data show CDR1 as MNHEY and CDR2 as SVGAGI. CDR3 in DNA: TGTGCCAGCAAGCAGCGGGGGGAAGAGACCCAGTACTTC. It encodes CASKQRGEETQYF.

In this sample, this clonotype turned up many times. V and J are TRBV7-9 and TRBJ2-5; no clear D gene. The CDR3 spans 13 residues. Germline V gene lookup returns CDR1 SEHNR and CDR2 FQNEAQ (reference sequence). V lost 3 bases and J lost 5, with 10 bases in between. The CDR3 is CASSFRESETQYF. In nucleotides, the CDR3 is TGTGCCAGCAGCTTCCGAGAGTCGGAGACCCAGTACTTC.

This clonotype has ten or more counts. The rearrangement uses TRBV6-2 or TRBV6-3 and TRBJ1-5; D possibly corresponds to TRBD1 (6 bases). The CDR3 is 14 residues long. The V end was cut by 7 bases, the J end by 1 base, with 11 bases between. Germline V CDR1 and CDR2: MNHEY, SVGEGT. The CDR3 loop is CASTQGGSNQPQHF. The DNA for the CDR3 is TGTGCCAGCACCCAAGGGGGGAGCAATCAGCCCCAGCATTTT.